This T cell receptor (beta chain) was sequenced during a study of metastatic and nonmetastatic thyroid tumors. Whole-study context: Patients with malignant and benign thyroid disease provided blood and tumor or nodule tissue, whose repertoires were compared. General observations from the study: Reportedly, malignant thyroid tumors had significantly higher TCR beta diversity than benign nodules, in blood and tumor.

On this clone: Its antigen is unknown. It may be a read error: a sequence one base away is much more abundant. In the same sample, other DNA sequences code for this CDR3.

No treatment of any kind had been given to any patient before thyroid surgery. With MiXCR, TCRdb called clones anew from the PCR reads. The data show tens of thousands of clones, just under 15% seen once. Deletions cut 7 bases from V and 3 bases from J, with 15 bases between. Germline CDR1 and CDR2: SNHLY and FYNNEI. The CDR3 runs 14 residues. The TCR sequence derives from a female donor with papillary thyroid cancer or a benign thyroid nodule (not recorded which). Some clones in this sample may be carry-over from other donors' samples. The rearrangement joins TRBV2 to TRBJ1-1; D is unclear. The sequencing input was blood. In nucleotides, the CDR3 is TGTGCCAGCACAGTTTCCTTTATGGACACTGAAGCTTTCTTT. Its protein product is CASTVSFMDTEAFF. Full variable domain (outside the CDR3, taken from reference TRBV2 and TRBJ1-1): EPEVTQTPSHQVTQMGQEVILRCVPISNHLYFYWYRQILGQKVEFLVSFYNNEISEKSEIFDDQFSVERPDGSNFTLKIRSTKLEDSAMYFCASTVSFMDTEAFFGQGTRLTVV.